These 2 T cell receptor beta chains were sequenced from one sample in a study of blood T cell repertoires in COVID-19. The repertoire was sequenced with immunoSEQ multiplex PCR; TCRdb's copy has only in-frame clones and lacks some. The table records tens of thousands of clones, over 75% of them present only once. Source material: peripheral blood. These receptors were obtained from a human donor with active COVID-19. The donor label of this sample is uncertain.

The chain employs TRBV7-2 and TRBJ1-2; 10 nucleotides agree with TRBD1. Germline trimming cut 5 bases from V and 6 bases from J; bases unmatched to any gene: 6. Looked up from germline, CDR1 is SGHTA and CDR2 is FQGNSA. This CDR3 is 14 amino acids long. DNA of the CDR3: TGTGCCAGCAGCCCCGACAGGGGGCGAAATGGCTACACCTTC. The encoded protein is CASSPDRGRNGYTF. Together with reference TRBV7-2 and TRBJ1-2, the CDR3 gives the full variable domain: GAGVSQSPSNKVTEKGKDVELRCDPISGHTALYWYRQSLGQGLEFLIYFQGNSAPDKSGLPSDRFSAERTGGSVSTLTIQRTQQEDSAVYLCASSPDRGRNGYTFGSGTRLTVV.

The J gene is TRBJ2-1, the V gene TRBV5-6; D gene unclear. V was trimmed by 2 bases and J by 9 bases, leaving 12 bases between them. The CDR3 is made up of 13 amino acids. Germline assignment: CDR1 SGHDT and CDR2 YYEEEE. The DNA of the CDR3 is TGTGCCAGCAGCTTTGACAAAACGAGTGAGCAGTTCTTC. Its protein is CASSFDKTSEQFF.